The clone carrying this T cell receptor (beta chain) was seen at least ten times. What it binds is not known. Breast cancer patients provided tissue from their axillary draining lymph nodes. This record belongs to a study of breast tumors, draining lymph nodes, adjacent tissues. TCRdb independently ran MiXCR on the multiplex PCR reads; one entry per CDR3 protein. Here the sample spans 70,000 to 95,000 distinct CDR3 sequences, roughly a fifth being singletons. V gave up 0 bases and J gave up 5 bases; unmatched junction bases: 16. CDR1 is SEHNR and CDR2 is FQNEAQ in the germline V gene (reference sequence). The CDR3 spans 19 residues. Findings and caveats of the study: Compared with lymph nodes, tumors were less diverse; compared with nontumor tissue, more. Data only fit, rather than demonstrated, lymph node origin of most tumor T cells. The data were judged consistent with most tumor T cells coming from lymph node and expanding in tumor. Luminal-like breast cancer showed significantly higher tumor–nontumor repertoire similarity than basal-like.

The specimen sequenced was axillary lymph node tissue. V gene TRBV7-9 combines with J gene TRBJ2-7; 10 nucleotides match TRBD2. The receptor comes from a female donor with breast cancer. Some clones in this sample may be carry-over from other donors' samples. The CDR3 loop is CASSLADRTGLAGVNEQYF. The DNA of the CDR3 is TGTGCCAGCAGCTTAGCGGACAGGACAGGGCTAGCGGGAGTAAACGAGCAGTACTTC.